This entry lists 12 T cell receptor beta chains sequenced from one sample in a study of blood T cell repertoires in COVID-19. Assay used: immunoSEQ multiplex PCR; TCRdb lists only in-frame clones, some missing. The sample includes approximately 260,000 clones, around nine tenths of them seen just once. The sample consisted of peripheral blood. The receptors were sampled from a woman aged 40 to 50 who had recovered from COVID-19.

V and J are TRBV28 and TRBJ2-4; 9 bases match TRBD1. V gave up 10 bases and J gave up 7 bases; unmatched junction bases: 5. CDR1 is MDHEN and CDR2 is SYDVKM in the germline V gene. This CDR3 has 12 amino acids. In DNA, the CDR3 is TGTGCCACCCGGACAGGGGAGAACATTCAGTACTTC. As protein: CATRTGENIQYF.

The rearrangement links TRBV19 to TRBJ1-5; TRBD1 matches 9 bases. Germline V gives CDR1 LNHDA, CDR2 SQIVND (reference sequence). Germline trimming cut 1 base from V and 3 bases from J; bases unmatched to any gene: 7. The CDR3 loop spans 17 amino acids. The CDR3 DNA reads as TGTGCCAGTAGTATAGGGGGCGACAGGGGGTCCAATCAGCCCCAGCATTTT. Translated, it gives CASSIGGDRGSNQPQHF. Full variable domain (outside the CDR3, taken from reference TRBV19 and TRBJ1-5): DGGITQSPKYLFRKEGQNVTLSCEQNLNHDAMYWYRQDPGQGLRLIYYSQIVNDFQKGDIAEGYSVSREKKESFPLTVTSAQKNPTAFYLCASSIGGDRGSNQPQHFGDGTRLSIL.

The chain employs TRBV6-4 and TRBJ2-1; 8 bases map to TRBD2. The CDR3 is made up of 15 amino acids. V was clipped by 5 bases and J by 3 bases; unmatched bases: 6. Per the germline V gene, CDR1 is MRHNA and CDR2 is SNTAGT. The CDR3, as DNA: TGTGCCAGCAGTCCCCGGGGGGGGGTCTACAATGAGCAGTTCTTC. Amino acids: CASSPRGGVYNEQFF.

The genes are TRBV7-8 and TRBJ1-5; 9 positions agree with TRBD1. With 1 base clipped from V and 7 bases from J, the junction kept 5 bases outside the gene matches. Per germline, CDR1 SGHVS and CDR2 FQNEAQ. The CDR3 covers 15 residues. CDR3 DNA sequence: TGTGCCAGCAGCTTAGTAACAGGGGGCGGCCAGCCCCAGCATTTT. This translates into CASSLVTGGGQPQHF.

Written as DNA, the CDR3 is TGTGCCAGCAGCTTAGGGACTAGCTACCGCACAGATACGCAGTATTTT. It encodes CASSLGTSYRTDTQYF. The chain couples TRBV7-2 to TRBJ2-3, with 8 bases matching TRBD2. Per the germline V gene, CDR1 is SGHTA and CDR2 is FQGNSA. The CDR3 covers 16 residues. V lost 1 base, J lost 1 base, and 4 bases stayed unmatched.

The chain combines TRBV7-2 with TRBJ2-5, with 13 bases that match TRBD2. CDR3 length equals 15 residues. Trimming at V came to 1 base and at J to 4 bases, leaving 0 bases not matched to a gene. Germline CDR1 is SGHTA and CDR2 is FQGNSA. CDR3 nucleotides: TGTGCCAGCAGCTTAGGACTAGCGGGGGGAGAGACCCAGTACTTC. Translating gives CASSLGLAGGETQYF.

The CDR3 reads CASSPLKHNEQFF. CDR3 DNA: TGTGCCAGCAGCCCGCTGAAGCACAATGAGCAGTTCTTC. V and J are TRBV14 and TRBJ2-1; D is ambiguous. Germline V lookup: CDR1 SGHDN, CDR2 FVKESK. This CDR3 comprises 13 residues. The germline V and J ends were trimmed by 4 bases and 5 bases, with 9 bases remaining between them. The full variable domain, completed using reference TRBV14 and TRBJ2-1, is EAGVTQFPSHSVIEKGQTVTLRCDPISGHDNLYWYRRVMGKEIKFLLHFVKESKQDESGMPNNRFLAERTGGTYSTLKVQPAELEDSGVYFCASSPLKHNEQFFGPGTRLTVL.

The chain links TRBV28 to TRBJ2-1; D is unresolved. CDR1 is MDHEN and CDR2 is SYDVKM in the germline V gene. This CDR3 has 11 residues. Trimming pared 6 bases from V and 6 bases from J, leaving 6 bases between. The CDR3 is CASRSLNEQFF. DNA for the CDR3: TGTGCCAGCAGGTCCCTCAATGAGCAGTTCTTC.

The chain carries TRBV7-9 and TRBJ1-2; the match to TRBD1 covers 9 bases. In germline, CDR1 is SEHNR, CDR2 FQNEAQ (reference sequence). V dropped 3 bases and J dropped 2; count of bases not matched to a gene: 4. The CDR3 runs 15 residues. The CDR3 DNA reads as TGTGCCAGCAGCTTTATGACAGGGGGGAACTATGGCTACACCTTC. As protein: CASSFMTGGNYGYTF.

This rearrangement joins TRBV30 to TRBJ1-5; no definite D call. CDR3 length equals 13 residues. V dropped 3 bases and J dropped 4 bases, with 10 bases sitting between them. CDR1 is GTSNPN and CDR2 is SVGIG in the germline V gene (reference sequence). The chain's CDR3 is CAWRGGNNQPQHF. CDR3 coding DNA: TGTGCCTGGAGGGGAGGGAATAATCAGCCCCAGCATTTT.

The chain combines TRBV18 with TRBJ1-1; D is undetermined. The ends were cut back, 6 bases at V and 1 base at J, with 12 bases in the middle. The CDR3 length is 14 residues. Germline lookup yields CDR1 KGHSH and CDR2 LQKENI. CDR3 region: CASSLKGGNTEAFF. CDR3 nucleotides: TGTGCCAGCTCCCTCAAAGGAGGGAACACTGAAGCTTTCTTT.

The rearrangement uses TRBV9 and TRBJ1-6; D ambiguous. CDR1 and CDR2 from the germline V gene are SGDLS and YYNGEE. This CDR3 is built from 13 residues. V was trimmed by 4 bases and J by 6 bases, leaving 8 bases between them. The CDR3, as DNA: TGTGCCAGCAGCCCGACACGTAATTCACCCCTCCACTTT. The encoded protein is CASSPTRNSPLHF.